The clone carrying this T cell receptor beta chain came up a few times. The target antigen is unknown. The data are from a study of T cell repertoires in cytomegalovirus infection. The germline gives CDR1 MNHNS, CDR2 SASEGT. J lost 9 bases, V lost 2 bases, and 9 bases had no gene match. The CDR3 covers 15 residues. TCRdb independently ran MiXCR on the reads; one entry per CDR3 protein. Of 450,000 to 550,000 distinct CDR3 sequences detected, under 45% appear once; the ten largest clones hold around 45%. This receptor was taken from a human donor in good health (CMV status not recorded). Some clones in this sample may be carry-over from other donors' samples. The chain joins TRBV6-1 to TRBJ2-1; TRBD1 matches 8 bases. The sequences come from cultured PBMCs, collected from culture after CMV antigen stimulation. CDR3 amino acids: CASSEWTGSLLEQFF. CDR3 coding DNA: TGTGCCAGCAGTGAATGGACAGGGTCACTCCTTGAGCAGTTCTTC.